The sequence of this T cell receptor (beta chain) was determined in a study of CD8 T cells in ankylosing spondylitis. MiXCR was run by TCRdb on the 5' RACE reads, yielding one entry per CDR3 protein. The sample lists around 770,000 distinct CDR3 sequences, roughly 19% occurring once. Worth noting for this clonotype: Antigen: not known.

Study results and limitations: Matched ankylosing spondylitis synovial fluid reportedly showed significant enrichment of disease-linked clones. Typical of ankylosing spondylitis blood, it appeared, was a TCR beta motif of roughly eight highly homologous variants.

This CDR3 has 13 amino acids. The V end lost 3 bases, the J end lost 3 bases, and 8 bases lay between the germline ends. The genes are TRBV12-3 or TRBV12-4 and TRBJ2-5, with D perhaps matching TRBD1 (5 bases). The sequencing input was blood, either unsorted or a sorted T cell fraction (not recorded which). The source is a male donor with ankylosing spondylitis. CDR3 nucleotides: TGTGCCAGCAGTTTTAAGGGGAAAGAGACCCAGTACTTC. This codes for CASSFKGKETQYF.